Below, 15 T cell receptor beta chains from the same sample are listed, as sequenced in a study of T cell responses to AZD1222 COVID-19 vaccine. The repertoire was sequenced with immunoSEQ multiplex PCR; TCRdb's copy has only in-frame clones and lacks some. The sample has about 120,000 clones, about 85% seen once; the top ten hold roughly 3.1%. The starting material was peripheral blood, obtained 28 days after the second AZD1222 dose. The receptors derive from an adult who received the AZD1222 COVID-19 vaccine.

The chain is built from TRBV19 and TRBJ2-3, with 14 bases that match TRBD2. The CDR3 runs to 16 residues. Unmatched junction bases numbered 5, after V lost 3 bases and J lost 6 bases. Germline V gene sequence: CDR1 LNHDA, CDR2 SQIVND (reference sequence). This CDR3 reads CASSMTSGGAPDTQYF. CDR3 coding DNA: TGTGCCAGTAGTATGACTAGCGGGGGGGCCCCGGATACGCAGTATTTT. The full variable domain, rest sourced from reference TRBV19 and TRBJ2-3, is DGGITQSPKYLFRKEGQNVTLSCEQNLNHDAMYWYRQDPGQGLRLIYYSQIVNDFQKGDIAEGYSVSREKKESFPLTVTSAQKNPTAFYLCASSMTSGGAPDTQYFGPGTRLTVL.

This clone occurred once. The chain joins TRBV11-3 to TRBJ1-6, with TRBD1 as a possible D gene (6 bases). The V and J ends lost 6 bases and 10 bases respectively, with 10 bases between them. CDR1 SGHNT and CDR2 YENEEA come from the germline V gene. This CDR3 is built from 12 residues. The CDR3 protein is CASRHRVSPLHF. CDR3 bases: TGTGCCAGCAGGCACAGGGTCTCACCCCTCCACTTT.

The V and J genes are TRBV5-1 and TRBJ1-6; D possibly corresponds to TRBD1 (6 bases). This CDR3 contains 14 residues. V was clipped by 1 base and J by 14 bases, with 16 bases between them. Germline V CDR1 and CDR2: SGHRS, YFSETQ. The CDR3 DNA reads TGCGCCAGCAGCTTGCAGTCAGGGGTGGGGACCCTCCACTTT. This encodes CASSLQSGVGTLHF.

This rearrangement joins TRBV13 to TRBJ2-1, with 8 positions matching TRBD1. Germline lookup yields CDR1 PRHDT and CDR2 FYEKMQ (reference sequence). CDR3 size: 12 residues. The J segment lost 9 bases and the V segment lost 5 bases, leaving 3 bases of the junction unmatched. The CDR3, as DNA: TGTGCCAGCAGCCGGACAGGGCTTGAGCAGTTCTTC. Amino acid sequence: CASSRTGLEQFF. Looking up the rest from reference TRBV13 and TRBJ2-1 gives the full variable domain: AAGVIQSPRHLIKEKRETATLKCYPIPRHDTVYWYQQGPGQDPQFLISFYEKMQSDKGSIPDRFSAQQFSDYHSELNMSSLELGDSALYFCASSRTGLEQFFGPGTRLTVL.

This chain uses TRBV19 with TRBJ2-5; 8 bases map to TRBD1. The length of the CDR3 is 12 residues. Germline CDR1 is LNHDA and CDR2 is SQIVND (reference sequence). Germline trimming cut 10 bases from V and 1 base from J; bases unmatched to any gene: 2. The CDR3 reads CATGTGQETQYF. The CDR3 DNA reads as TGTGCCACCGGGACAGGCCAAGAGACCCAGTACTTC.

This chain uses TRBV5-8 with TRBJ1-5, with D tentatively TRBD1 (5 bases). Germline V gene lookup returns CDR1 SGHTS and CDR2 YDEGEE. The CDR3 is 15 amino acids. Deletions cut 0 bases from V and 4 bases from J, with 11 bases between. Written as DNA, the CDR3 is TGTGCCAGCAGCTTGGGAAGGGGCCCAAATCAGCCCCAGCATTTT. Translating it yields CASSLGRGPNQPQHF.

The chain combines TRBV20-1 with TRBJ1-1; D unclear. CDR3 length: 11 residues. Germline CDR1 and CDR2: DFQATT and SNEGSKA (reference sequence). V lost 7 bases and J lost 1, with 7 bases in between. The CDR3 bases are TGCAGTGTCGAACAGAACACTGAAGCTTTCTTT. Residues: CSVEQNTEAFF.

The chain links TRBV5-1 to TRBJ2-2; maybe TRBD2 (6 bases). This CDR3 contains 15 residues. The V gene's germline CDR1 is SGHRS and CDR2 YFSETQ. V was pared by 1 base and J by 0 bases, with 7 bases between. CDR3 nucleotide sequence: TGCGCCAGCAGCTTGCCGGGGGCGAACACCGGGGAGCTGTTTTTT. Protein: CASSLPGANTGELFF.

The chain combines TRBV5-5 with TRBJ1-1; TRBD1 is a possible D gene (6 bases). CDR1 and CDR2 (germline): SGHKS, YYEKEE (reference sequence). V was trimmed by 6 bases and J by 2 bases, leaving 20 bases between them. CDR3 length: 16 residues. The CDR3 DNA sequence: TGTGCCAGCACCCCCTTCGGGGGCGCGAGAAACACTGAAGCTTTCTTT. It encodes CASTPFGGARNTEAFF.

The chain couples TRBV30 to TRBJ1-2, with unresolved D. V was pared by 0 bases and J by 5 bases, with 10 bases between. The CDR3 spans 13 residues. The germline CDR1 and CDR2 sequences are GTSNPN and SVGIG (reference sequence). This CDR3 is CAWSVSGQYGYTF. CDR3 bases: TGTGCCTGGAGTGTCTCTGGGCAGTATGGCTACACCTTC.

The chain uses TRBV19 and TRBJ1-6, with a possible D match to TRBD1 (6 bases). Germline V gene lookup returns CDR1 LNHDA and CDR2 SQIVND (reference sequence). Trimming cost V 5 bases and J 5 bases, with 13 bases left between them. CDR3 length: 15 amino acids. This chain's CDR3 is CASSARDTNNSPLHF. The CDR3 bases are TGTGCCAGTAGTGCCCGGGACACCAATAATTCACCCCTCCACTTT.

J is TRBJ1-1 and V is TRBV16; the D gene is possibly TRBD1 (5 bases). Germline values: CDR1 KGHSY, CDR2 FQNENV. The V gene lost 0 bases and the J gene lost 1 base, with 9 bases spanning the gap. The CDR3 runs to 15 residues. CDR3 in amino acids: CASSQSRGGNTEAFF. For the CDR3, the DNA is TGTGCCAGCAGCCAATCGAGGGGAGGGAACACTGAAGCTTTCTTT.

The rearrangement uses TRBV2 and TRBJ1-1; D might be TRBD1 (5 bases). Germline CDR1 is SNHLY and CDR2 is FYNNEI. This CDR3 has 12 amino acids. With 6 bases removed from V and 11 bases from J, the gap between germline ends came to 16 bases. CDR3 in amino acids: CASRLGDLRAFF. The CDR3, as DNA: TGTGCCAGCAGGCTGGGGGATTTGAGGGCTTTCTTT.

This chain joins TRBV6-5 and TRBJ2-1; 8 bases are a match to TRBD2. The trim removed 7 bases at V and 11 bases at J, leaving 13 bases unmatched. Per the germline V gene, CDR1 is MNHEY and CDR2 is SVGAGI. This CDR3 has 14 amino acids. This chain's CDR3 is CASKLRGAVGKQFF. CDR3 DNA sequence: TGTGCCAGCAAATTGCGGGGGGCGGTCGGTAAGCAGTTCTTC.

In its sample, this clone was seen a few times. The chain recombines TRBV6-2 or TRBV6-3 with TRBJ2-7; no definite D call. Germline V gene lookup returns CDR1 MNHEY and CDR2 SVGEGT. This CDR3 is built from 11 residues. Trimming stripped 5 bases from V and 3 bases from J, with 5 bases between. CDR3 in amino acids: CASSLNYEQYF. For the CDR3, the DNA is TGTGCCAGCAGTCTCAACTACGAGCAGTACTTC.